The sequence of this T cell receptor (beta chain) was determined in a study of human T cells and chemical hapten exposure. The time point is: patch test 1, 2 weeks after DPC sensitization. Noted treatment: therapeutic diphenylcyclopropenone sensitization with weekly scalp DPC. The authors extracted total RNA from unfractionated whole blood. TCRdb reanalysed the RACE reads using MiXCR and keeps one entry per CDR3 protein. The sample includes some 43,000 distinct CDR3 sequences, 3% to 4% seen only once; the top ten take around 28%. This clonotype was observed at least ten times. CDR3 length: 18 residues. The ends lost 2 bases at V and 6 bases at J; junction bases unmatched: 15. Germline loops: CDR1 MDHEN, CDR2 SYDVKM.

The specimen was whole blood, collected in connection with sensitization to the hapten diphenylcyclopropenone (DPC). The receptor was isolated from a man aged 50 or older with alopecia areata. Some clones in this sample may be carry-over from other donors' samples. The chain links TRBV28 to TRBJ1-5, with 8 bases lining up with TRBD1. DNA for the CDR3: TGTGCCAGCAGTTTAAGTGGGGCGGGACAGGTTTTAGGTCAGCCCCAGCATTTT. Translating it yields CASSLSGAGQVLGQPQHF.